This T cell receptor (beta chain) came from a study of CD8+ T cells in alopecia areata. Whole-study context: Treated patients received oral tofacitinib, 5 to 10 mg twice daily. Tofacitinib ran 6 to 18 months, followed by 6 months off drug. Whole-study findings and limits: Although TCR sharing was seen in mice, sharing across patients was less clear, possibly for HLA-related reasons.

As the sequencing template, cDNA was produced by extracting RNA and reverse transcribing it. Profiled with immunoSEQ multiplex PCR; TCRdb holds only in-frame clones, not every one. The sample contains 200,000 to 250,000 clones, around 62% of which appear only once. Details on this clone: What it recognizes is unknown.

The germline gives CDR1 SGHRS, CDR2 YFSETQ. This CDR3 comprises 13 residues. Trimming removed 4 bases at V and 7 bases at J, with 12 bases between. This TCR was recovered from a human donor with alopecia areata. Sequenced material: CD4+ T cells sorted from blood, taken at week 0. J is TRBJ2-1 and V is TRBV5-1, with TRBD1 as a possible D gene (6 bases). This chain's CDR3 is CASSRLTGNEQFF. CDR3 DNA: TGCGCCAGCAGCAGATTAACAGGGAATGAGCAGTTCTTC. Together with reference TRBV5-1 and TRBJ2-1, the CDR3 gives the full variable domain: KAGVTQTPRYLIKTRGQQVTLSCSPISGHRSVSWYQQTPGQGLQFLFEYFSETQRNKGNFPGRFSGRQFSNSRSEMNVSTLELGDSALYLCASSRLTGNEQFFGPGTRLTVL.